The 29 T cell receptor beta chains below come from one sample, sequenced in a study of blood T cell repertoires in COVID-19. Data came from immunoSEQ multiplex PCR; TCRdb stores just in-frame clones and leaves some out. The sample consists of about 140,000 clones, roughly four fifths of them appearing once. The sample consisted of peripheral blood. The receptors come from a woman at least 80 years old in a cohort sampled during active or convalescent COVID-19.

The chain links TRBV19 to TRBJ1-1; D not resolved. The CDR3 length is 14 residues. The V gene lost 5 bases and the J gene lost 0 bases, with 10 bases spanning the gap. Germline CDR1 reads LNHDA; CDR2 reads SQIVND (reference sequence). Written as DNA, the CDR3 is TGTGCCAGTAGTGTGCGAGGTGTGAACACTGAAGCTTTCTTT. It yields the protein CASSVRGVNTEAFF.

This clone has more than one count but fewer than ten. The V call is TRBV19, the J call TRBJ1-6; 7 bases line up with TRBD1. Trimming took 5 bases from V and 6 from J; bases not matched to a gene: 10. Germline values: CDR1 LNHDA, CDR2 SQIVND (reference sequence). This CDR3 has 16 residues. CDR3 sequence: CASSPPPGQPNSPLHF. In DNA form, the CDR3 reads TGTGCCAGTAGTCCACCCCCGGGACAGCCTAATTCACCCCTCCACTTT.

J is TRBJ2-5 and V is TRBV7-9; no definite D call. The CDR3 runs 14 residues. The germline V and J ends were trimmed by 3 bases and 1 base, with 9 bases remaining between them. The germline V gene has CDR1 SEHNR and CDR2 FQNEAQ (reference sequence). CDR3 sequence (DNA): TGTGCCAGCAGCTTGATTGCGATCCAAGAGACCCAGTACTTC. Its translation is CASSLIAIQETQYF. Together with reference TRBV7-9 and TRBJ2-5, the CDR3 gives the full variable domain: DTGVSQNPRHKITKRGQNVTFRCDPISEHNRLYWYRQTLGQGPEFLTYFQNEAQLEKSRLLSDRFSAERPKGSFSTLEIQRTEQGDSAMYLCASSLIAIQETQYFGPGTRLLVL.

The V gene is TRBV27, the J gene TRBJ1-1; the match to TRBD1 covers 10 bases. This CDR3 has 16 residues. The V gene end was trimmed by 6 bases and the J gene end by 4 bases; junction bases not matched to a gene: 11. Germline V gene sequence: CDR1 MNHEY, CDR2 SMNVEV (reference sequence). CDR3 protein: CASRPDRGRMGTEAFF. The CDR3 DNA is TGTGCCAGCAGACCCGACAGGGGGCGCATGGGCACTGAAGCTTTCTTT.

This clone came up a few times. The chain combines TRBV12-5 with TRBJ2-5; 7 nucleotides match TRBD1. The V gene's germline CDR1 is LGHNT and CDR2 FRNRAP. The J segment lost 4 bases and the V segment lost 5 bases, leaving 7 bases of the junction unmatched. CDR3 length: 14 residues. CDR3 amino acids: CASGRGQSGETQYF. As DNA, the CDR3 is TGTGCTAGTGGTAGGGGACAGTCGGGAGAGACCCAGTACTTC.

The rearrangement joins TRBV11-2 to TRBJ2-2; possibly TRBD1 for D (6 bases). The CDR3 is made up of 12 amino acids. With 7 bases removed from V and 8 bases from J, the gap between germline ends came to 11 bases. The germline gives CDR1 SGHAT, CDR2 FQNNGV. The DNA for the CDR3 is TGTGCCAGCAATACAGGGTCTGGGGAGCTGTTTTTT. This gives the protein CASNTGSGELFF.

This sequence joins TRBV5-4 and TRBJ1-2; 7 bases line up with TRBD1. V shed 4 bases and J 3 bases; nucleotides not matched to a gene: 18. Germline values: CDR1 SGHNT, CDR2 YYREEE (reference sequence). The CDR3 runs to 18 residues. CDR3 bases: TGTGCCAGCAGCCCGCTGATCGGGATACAGGGGAGTTACTATGGCTACACCTTC. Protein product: CASSPLIGIQGSYYGYTF.

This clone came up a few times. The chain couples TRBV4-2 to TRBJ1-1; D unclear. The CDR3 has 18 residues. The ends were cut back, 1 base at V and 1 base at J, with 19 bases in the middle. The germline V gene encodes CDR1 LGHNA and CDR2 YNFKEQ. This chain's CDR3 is CASSQGGGGTLRNTEAFF. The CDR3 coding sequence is TGTGCCAGCAGCCAAGGAGGCGGCGGTACATTAAGGAACACTGAAGCTTTCTTT.

The CDR3 region is CAGDRGMDYGYTF. DNA for the CDR3: TGTGCCGGTGACAGGGGTATGGACTATGGCTACACCTTC. The chain combines TRBV2 with TRBJ1-2; 8 bases are shared with TRBD1. This CDR3 spans 13 amino acids. The V and J ends lost 11 bases and 3 bases, in that order; junction bases with no gene match: 8. Germline CDR1 reads SNHLY; CDR2 reads FYNNEI.

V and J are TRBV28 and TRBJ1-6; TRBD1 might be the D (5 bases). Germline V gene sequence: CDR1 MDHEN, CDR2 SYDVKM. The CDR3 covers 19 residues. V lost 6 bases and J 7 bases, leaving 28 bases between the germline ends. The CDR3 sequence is CASRGRALRMLVLNSPLHF. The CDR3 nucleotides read TGTGCCAGCAGGGGCAGGGCTTTGCGGATGTTGGTTCTCAATTCACCCCTCCACTTT. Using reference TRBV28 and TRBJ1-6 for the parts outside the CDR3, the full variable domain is DVKVTQSSRYLVKRTGEKVFLECVQDMDHENMFWYRQDPGLGLRLIYFSYDVKMKEKGDIPEGYSVSREKKERFSLILESASTNQTSMYLCASRGRALRMLVLNSPLHFGNGTRLTVT.

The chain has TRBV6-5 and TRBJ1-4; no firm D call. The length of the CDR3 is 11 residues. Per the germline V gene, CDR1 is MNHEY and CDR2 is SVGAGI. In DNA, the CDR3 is TGTATCCGGTTTCCTAATGAAAAACTGTTTTTT. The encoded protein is CIRFPNEKLFF.

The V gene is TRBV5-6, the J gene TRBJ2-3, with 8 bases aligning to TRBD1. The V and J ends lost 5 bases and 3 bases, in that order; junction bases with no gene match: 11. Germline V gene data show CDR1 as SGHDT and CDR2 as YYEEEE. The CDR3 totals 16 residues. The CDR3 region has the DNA TGTGCCAGCAGGAGAGACAGGGGATTTCAAACAGATACGCAGTATTTT. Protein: CASRRDRGFQTDTQYF.

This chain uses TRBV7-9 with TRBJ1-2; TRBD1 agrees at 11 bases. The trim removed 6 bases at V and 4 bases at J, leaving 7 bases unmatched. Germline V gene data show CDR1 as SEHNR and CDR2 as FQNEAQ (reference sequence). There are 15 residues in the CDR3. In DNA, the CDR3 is TGTGCCAGCAGGGGGGACAGGGGGTTCGGCTATGGCTACACCTTC. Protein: CASRGDRGFGYGYTF.

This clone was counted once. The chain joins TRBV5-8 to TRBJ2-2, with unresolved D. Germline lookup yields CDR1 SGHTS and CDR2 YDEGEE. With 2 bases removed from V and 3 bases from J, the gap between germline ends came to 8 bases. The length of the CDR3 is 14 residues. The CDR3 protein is CASSFIGYTGELFF. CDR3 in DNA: TGTGCCAGCAGCTTTATCGGGTACACCGGGGAGCTGTTTTTT.

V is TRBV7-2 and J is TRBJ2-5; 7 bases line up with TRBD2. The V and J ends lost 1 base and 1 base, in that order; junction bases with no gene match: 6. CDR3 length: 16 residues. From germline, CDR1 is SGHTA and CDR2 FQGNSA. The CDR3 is CASSLVSAGPQETQYF. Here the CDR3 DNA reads TGTGCCAGCAGCTTAGTTTCAGCGGGGCCCCAAGAGACCCAGTACTTC. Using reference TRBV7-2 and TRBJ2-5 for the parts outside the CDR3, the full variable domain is GAGVSQSPSNKVTEKGKDVELRCDPISGHTALYWYRQSLGQGLEFLIYFQGNSAPDKSGLPSDRFSAERTGGSVSTLTIQRTQQEDSAVYLCASSLVSAGPQETQYFGPGTRLLVL.

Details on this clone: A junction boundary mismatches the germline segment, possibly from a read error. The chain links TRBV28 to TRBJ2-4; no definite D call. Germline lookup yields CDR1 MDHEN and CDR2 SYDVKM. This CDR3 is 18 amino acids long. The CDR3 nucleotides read TGTGCCAGCAGTAACACCCAAAGATTGTTCATCCACTATTCGAAGAGCATATTC. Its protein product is CASSNTQRLFIHYSKSIF.

Here the CDR3 DNA reads TGTGCCAGCAACCATATGACCGGGGAACGAGAAGCTTTCTTT. Translated: CASNHMTGEREAFF. J is TRBJ1-1 and V is TRBV5-4; D remains ambiguous. Germline loops: CDR1 SGHNT, CDR2 YYREEE (reference sequence). CDR3 size: 14 residues. V lost 6 bases and J 8 bases, leaving 20 bases between the germline ends.

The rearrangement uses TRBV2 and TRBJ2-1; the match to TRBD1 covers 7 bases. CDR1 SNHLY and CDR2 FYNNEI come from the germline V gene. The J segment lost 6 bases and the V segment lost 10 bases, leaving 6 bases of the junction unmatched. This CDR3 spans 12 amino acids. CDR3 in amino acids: CATKPGGNEQFF. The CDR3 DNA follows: TGTGCCACAAAACCAGGGGGCAATGAGCAGTTCTTC.

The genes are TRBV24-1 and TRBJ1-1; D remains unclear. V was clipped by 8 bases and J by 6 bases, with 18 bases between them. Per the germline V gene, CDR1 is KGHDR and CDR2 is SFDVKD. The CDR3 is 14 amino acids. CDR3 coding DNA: TGTGCCACCACCTTCCCCAGTCGAACCGCTGAAGCTTTCTTT. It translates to CATTFPSRTAEAFF.

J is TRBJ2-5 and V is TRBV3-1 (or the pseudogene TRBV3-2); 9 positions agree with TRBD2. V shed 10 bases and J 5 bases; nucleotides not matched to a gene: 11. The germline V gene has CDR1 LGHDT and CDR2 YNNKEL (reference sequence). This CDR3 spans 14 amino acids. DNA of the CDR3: TGTGCCATCTCGCGCAGCGGGGGGCTGGAGACCCAGTACTTC. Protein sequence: CAISRSGGLETQYF.

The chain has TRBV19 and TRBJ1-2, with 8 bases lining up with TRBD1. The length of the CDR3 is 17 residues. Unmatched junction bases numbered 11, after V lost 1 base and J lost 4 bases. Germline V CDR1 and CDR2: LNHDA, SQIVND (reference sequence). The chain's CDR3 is CASSIGGTGTGAYGYTF. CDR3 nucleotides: TGTGCCAGTAGTATAGGCGGGACCGGGACAGGCGCCTATGGCTACACCTTC. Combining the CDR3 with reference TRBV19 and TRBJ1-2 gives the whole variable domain DGGITQSPKYLFRKEGQNVTLSCEQNLNHDAMYWYRQDPGQGLRLIYYSQIVNDFQKGDIAEGYSVSREKKESFPLTVTSAQKNPTAFYLCASSIGGTGTGAYGYTFGSGTRLTVV.

CDR3 DNA sequence: TGTGCCAGTAGTATCACAGAGAATCAGCCCCAGCATTTT. Translated, it gives CASSITENQPQHF. The chain has TRBV19 and TRBJ1-5, with D unclear. The CDR3 contains 13 residues. The germline V gene has CDR1 LNHDA and CDR2 SQIVND (reference sequence). V was shortened by 3 bases and J by 4 bases, with 7 bases between the two germline ends.

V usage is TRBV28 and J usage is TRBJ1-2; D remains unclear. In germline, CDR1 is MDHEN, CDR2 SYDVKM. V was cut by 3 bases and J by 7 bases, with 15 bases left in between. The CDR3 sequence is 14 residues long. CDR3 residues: CASSFYISSAGYTF. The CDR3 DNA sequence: TGTGCCAGCAGTTTTTACATAAGTAGCGCTGGCTACACCTTC.

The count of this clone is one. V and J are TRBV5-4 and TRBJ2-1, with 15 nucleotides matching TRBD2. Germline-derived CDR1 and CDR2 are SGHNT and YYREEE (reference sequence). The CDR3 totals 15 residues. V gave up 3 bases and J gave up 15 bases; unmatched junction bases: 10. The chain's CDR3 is CASSSGLAGGLGWFF. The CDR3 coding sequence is TGTGCCAGCAGCTCAGGACTAGCGGGGGGGCTTGGATGGTTCTTC.

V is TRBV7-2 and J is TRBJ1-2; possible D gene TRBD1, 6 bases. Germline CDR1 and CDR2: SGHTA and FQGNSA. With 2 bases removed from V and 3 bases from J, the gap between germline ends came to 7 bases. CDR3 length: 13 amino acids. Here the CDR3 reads CASSLPGDYGYTF. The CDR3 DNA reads TGTGCCAGCAGCTTACCAGGGGACTATGGCTACACCTTC.

The CDR3 sequence: CASSTTRNTEAFF. The CDR3 DNA reads TGTGCCAGTAGTACCACAAGGAACACTGAAGCTTTCTTT. J is TRBJ1-1 and V is TRBV19; D gene uncertain. Germline assignment: CDR1 LNHDA and CDR2 SQIVND (reference sequence). This CDR3 spans 13 amino acids. V gave up 4 bases and J gave up 1 base, with 7 bases separating them.

The CDR3 loop reads CASSFEGGLGGYTF. The CDR3, as DNA: TGTGCCAGCAGTTTTGAGGGCGGCCTGGGTGGCTACACCTTC. The chain uses TRBV27 and TRBJ1-2; no clear D. Trimming pared 3 bases from V and 7 bases from J, leaving 15 bases between. In germline, CDR1 is MNHEY, CDR2 SMNVEV (reference sequence). CDR3 size: 14 residues.

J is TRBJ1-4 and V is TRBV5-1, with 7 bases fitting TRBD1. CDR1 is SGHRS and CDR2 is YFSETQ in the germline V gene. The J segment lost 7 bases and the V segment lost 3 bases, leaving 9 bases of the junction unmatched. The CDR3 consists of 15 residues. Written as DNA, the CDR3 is TGCGCCAGCAGCTATTCGGGACAGTTGGCTGAAAAACTGTTTTTT. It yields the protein CASSYSGQLAEKLFF.

DNA for the CDR3: TGTGCCAGCAGTCCTTCCCGGAGGCCCTACGAGCAGTACGTC. Encoded protein: CASSPSRRPYEQYV. The rearrangement joins TRBV6-4 to TRBJ2-7, with D perhaps matching TRBD2 (5 bases). CDR3 length: 14 amino acids. Germline CDR1 and CDR2: MRHNA and SNTAGT. V lost 5 bases and J lost 2, with 13 bases in between.